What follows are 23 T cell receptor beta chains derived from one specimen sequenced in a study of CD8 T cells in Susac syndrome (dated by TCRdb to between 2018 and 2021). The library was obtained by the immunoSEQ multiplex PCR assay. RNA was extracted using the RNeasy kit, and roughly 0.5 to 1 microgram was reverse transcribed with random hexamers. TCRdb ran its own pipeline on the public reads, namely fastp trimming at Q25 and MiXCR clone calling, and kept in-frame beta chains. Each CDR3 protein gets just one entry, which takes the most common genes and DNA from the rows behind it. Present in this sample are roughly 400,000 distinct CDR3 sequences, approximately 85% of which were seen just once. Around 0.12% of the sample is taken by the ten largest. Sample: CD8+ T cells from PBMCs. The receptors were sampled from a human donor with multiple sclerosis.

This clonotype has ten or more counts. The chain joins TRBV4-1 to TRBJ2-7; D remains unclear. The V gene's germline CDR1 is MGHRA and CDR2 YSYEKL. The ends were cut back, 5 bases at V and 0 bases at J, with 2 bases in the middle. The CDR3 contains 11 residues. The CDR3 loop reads CASSGSYEQYF. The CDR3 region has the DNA TGCGCCAGCAGCGGCTCCTACGAGCAGTACTTC.

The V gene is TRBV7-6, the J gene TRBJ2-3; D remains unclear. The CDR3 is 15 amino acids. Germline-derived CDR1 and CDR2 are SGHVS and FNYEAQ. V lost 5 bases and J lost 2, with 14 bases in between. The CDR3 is CASSALIGTTDTQYF. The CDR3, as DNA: TGTGCCAGCAGCGCTCTAATCGGCACCACAGATACGCAGTATTTT. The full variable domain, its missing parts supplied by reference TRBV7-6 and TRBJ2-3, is GAGVSQSPRYKVTKRGQDVALRCDPISGHVSLYWYRQALGQGPEFLTYFNYEAQQDKSGLPNDRFSAERPEGSISTLTIQRTEQRDSAMYRCASSALIGTTDTQYFGPGTRLTVL.

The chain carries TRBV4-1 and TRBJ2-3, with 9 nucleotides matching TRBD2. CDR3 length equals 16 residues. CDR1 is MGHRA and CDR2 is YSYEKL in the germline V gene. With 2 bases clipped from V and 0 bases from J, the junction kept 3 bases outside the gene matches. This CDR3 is CASSQLAGTSTDTQYF. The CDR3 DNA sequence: TGCGCCAGCAGCCAACTAGCGGGGACGAGCACAGATACGCAGTATTTT.

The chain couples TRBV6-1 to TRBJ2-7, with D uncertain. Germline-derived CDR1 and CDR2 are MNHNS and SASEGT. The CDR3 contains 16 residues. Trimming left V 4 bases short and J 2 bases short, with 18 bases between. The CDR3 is CASSGPGEDQPYEQYF. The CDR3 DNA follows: TGTGCCAGCAGTGGCCCAGGAGAGGATCAACCCTACGAGCAGTACTTC.

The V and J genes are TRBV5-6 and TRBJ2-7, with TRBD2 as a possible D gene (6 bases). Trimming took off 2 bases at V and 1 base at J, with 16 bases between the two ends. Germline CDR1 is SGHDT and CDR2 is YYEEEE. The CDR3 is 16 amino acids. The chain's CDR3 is CASSFYHLTSSYEQYF. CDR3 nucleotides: TGTGCCAGCAGCTTCTATCACCTGACTAGTTCCTACGAGCAGTACTTC.

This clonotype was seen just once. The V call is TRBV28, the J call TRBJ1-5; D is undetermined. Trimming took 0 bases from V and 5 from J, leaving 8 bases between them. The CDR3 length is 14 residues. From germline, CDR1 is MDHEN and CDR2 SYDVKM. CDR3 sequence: CASSLWGKDQPQHF. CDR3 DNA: TGTGCCAGCAGTTTATGGGGAAAAGATCAGCCCCAGCATTTT.

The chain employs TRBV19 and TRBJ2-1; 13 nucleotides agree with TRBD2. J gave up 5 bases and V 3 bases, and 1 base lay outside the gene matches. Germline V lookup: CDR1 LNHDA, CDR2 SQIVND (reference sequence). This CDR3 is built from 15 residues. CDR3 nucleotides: TGTGCCAGTAGTATGGGACTAGCGGGGAACAATGAGCAGTTCTTC. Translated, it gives CASSMGLAGNNEQFF.

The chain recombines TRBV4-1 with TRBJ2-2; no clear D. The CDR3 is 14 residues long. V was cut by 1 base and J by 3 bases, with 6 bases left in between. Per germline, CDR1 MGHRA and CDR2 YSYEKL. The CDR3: CASSQGSHTGELFF. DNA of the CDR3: TGCGCCAGCAGCCAAGGCAGCCACACCGGGGAGCTGTTTTTT.

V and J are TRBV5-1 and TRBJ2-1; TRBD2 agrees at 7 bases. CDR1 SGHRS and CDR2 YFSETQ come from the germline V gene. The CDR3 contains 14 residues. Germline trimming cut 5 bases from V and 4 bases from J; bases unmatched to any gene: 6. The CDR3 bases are TGCGCCAGCAGTCAGCTAGCGGTTTACAATGAGCAGTTCTTC. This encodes CASSQLAVYNEQFF.

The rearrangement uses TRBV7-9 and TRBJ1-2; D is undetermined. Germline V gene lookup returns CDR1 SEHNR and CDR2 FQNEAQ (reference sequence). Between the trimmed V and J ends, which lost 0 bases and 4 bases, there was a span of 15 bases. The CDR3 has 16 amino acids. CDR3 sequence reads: CASSLALDTNSYGYTF. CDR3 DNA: TGTGCCAGCAGCTTAGCGCTGGATACCAACTCCTATGGCTACACCTTC.

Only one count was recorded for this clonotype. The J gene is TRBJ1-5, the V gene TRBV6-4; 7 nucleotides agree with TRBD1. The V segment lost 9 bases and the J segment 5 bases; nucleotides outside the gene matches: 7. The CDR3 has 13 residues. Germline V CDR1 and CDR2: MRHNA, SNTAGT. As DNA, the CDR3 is TGTGCCAGGGTCGGAAGGGGGCATCAGCCCCAGCATTTT. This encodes CARVGRGHQPQHF.

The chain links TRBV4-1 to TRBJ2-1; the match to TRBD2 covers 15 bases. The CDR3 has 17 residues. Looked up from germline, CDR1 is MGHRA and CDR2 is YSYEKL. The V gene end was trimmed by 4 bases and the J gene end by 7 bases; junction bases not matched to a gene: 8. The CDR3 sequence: CASSRLGLAGGHNEQFF. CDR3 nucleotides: TGCGCCAGCAGCCGTCTTGGACTAGCGGGAGGGCATAATGAGCAGTTCTTC.

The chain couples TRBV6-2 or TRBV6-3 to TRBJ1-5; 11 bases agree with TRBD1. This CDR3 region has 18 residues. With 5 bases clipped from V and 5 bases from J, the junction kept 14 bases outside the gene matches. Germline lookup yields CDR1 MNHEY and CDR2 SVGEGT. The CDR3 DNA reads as TGTGCCAGCAGTGGCGGGACAGGGGGAATCAACAGTCATCAGCCCCAGCATTTT. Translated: CASSGGTGGINSHQPQHF.

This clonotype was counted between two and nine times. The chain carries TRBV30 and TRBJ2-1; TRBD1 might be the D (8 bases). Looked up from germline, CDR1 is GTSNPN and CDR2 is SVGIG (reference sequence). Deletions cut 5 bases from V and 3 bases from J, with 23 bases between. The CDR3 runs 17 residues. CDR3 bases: TGTGCCTGGGACGCAGGGGGCGGCGGGAGAGACTACAATGAGCAGTTCTTC. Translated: CAWDAGGGGRDYNEQFF.

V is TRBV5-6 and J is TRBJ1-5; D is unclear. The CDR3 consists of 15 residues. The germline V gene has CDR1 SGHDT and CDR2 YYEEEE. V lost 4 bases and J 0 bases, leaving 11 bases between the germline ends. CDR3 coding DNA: TGTGCCAGCAGCCCTAACCCGTATAGCAATCAGCCCCAGCATTTT. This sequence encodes CASSPNPYSNQPQHF.

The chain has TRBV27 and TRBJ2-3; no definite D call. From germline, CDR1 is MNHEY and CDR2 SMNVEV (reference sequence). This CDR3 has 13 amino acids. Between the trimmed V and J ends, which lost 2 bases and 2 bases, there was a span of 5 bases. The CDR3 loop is CASSLINTDTQYF. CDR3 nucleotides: TGTGCCAGCAGTTTAATCAACACAGATACGCAGTATTTT.

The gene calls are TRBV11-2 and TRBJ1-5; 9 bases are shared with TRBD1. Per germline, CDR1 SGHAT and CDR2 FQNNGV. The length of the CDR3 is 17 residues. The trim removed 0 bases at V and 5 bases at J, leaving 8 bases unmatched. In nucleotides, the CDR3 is TGTGCCAGCAGCTTAGATCCATGGAGACAGGGGGATCAGCCCCAGCATTTT. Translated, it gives CASSLDPWRQGDQPQHF.

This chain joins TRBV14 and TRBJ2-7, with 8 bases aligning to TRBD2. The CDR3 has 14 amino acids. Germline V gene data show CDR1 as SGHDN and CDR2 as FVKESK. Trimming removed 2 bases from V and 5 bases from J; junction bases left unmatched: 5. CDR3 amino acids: CASSQSGSIHEQYF. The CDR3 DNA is TGTGCCAGCAGCCAAAGCGGGAGTATCCACGAGCAGTACTTC.

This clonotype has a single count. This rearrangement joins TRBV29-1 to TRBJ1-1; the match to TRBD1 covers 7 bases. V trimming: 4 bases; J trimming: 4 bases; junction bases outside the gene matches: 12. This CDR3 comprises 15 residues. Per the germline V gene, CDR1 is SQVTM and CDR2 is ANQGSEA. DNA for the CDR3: TGCAGCGTTGCGGGGACAGTTATACGAGGCACTGAAGCTTTCTTT. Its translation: CSVAGTVIRGTEAFF.

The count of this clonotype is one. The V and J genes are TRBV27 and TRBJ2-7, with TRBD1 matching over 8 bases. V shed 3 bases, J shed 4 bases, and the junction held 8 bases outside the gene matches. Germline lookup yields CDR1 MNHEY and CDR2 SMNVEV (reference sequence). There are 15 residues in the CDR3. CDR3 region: CASSFDQGATYEQYF. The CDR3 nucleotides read TGTGCCAGCAGTTTCGACCAGGGGGCGACGTACGAGCAGTACTTC.

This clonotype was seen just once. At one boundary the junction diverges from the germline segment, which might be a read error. For the CDR3, the DNA is TGCGCCAGCAGTATAGAGCAGTACTTC. Its translation: CASSIEQYF. The chain employs TRBV6-1 and TRBJ2-7; D gene ambiguous. The CDR3 runs to 9 residues. Germline assignment: CDR1 MNHNS and CDR2 SASEGT.

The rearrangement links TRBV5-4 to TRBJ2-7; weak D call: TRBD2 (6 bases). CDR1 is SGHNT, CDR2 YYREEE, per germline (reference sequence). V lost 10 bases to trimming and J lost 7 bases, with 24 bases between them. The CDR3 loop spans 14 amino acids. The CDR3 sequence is CAFWAGTSSWEQYF. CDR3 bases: TGTGCCTTCTGGGCGGGGACTTCATCATGGGAGCAGTACTTC.

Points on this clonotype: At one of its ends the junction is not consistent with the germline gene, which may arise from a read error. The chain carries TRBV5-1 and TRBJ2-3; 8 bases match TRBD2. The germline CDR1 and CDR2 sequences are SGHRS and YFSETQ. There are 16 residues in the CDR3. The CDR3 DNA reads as TGCACCAGCAGTAGAAATAGCGGGACCGACACAGATACGCAGTATTTT. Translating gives CTSSRNSGTDTDTQYF.